This T cell receptor (beta chain) was sequenced during a study of T cells in Graves' hyperthyroidism and ophthalmopathy. CDR3 size: 13 residues. V trimming: 5 bases; J trimming: 5 bases; junction bases outside the gene matches: 4. Hyperthyroidism, newly diagnosed and lasting under 2 months, affected patients aged 18 to 65. This clonotype has ten or more counts. The investigators amplified TCR beta CDR3 regions from RNA transcripts. The TCR CDR3 was amplified in a first-round RT-PCR using the HTBI primer set. TCRdb analysed the multiplex PCR reads with MiXCR anew, one entry per CDR3 protein. The table includes around 340,000 distinct CDR3 sequences, around 17% detected once.

Sequenced input: blood. The chain couples TRBV12-3 or TRBV12-4 to TRBJ2-5; TRBD2 agrees at 8 bases. The source of this sequence is a man in his thirties or forties with Graves' hyperthyroidism. The CDR3 coding sequence is TGTGCCAGCAGTCCGACGGGAGGGGAGACCCAGTACTTC. Its protein product is CASSPTGGETQYF.